This TCR beta chain was documented in a study of metastatic and nonmetastatic thyroid tumors (dated by TCRdb to 2020 to 2021). Notes on the research overall: For patients with malignant and with benign thyroid disease, the researchers compared repertoires between peripheral blood samples and tumor or nodule tissue samples.

Taken from the germline V gene (reference sequence), the CDR1 and CDR2 loops are LNHDA and SQIVND. The CDR3 spans 14 residues, from the cysteine through the phenylalanine. Here the CDR3 DNA is all that survives: 42 bases in frame from base 1. Cut back by 7 bases and 7 bases, the V and J ends lie 17 bases apart. This clone has a handful of counts. Its antigen is currently not known. No much larger clone is present one base from it, and per-base qualities are unavailable. The library was generated by PCR. The sequencing machine was an Illumina HiSeq 4000. High-throughput sequencing was used to profile the TCR beta-chain CDR3 region of every patient. Regarding the original processing steps: The researchers built a classifier to tell apart papillary thyroid cancer patients with distant metastasis, based on CDR3 differences among clinicopathological groups. To measure repertoire diversity the researchers used the Shannon index, while the Morisita-Horn index served to gauge how similar the tumor and blood repertoires were. The public reads were run again by TCRdb, first through fastp at Q25 and then through MiXCR, and only productive beta chains were kept. It is TCRdb's table, rather than the study itself, that gives the V and J calls and clone size. The sample contains 15,000 to 20,000 clones, 10% to 15% of them found a single time. About 30% of the sample lies in the top ten.

Beyond this particular receptor, the publication reports: In both blood and tumor samples, malignant tumors were reported to have significantly higher TCR beta diversity than benign nodules.

No treatment had been received by any patient before thyroid surgery. Using T-cell receptor beta sequencing, the researchers looked back retrospectively at clinical samples from patients, gathered between about 2012 and 2019. The chain couples TRBV19 to TRBJ1-5; a weak D assignment points to TRBD1 (5 bases agree). Material: blood. This sequence was found in a female donor with papillary thyroid cancer or a benign thyroid nodule (not recorded which). Some clones in this sample may be carry-over from other donors' samples. The CDR3 is CASTPPEGYQPQHF. The DNA sequence is given as TGTGCCAGTACCCCACCCGAGGGGTACCAGCCCCAGCATTTT.